The sequence of this TCR beta chain was determined in a study of cytomegalovirus exposure and HLA in healthy donors. Whole-study results and caveats: Presence/absence analyses took donor sequencing depth as roughly uniform.

Regarding this clone: Its antigen is unknown.

In germline, CDR1 is GTSNPN, CDR2 SVGIG (reference sequence). This CDR3 contains 14 residues. Trimming took 3 bases from V and 5 from J, leaving 16 bases between them. Vbeta (60) and Jbeta (13) primers were used in the PCR. Clones were sequenced by immunoSEQ multiplex PCR, and TCRdb holds only the in-frame ones, with some missing. In the table there are 230,000 or so clones, about nine tenths of which are singletons. The rearrangement links TRBV30 to TRBJ1-2; TRBD1 is a possible D gene (6 bases). The source of this sequence is a girl aged 2 to 9 in good health and CMV-seronegative. The sample was PBMCs. CDR3 DNA: TGTGCCTGGAGCGTACAGGGAGATGGGTATGGCTACACCTTC. It translates to CAWSVQGDGYGYTF.